This T cell receptor beta chain was observed in a study of PD-L1 blockade in urothelial cancer. CDR3 length: 16 residues. Germline V gene sequence: CDR1 MDHEN, CDR2 SYDVKM. With 5 bases clipped from V and 4 bases from J, the junction kept 12 bases outside the gene matches. The time point here: pretreatment peripheral blood. Each patient gave between 1 and 8 samples of peripheral blood mononuclear cells, which were collected pretreatment and during treatment. Here immunoSEQ multiplex PCR was the method, and the copy in TCRdb shows in-frame clones only, minus some. The sample includes tens of thousands of clones, around four fifths of them seen just once.

The chain combines TRBV28 with TRBJ2-7, with 9 bases aligning to TRBD1. Sample: PBMCs, taken around atezolizumab (anti-PD-L1) treatment. The TCR originated in a man in his sixties with urothelial cancer. The CDR3 DNA sequence: TGTGCCAGCAGTCTCAGCCCCGCGACAGGGGGGTACGAGCAGTACTTC. Translating gives CASSLSPATGGYEQYF. The entire variable domain, with the rest obtained from reference TRBV28 and TRBJ2-7, is as follows: DVKVTQSSRYLVKRTGEKVFLECVQDMDHENMFWYRQDPGLGLRLIYFSYDVKMKEKGDIPEGYSVSREKKERFSLILESASTNQTSMYLCASSLSPATGGYEQYFGPGTRLTVT.